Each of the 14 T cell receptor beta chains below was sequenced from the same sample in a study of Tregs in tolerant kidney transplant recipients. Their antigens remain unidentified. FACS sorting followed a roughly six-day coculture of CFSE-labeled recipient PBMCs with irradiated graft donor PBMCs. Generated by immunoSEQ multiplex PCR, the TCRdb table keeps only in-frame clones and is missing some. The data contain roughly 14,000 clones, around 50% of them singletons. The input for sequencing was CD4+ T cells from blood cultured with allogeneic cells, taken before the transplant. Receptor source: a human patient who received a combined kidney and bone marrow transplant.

Here the CDR3 reads CASMDYGQPQHF. Here the CDR3 DNA reads TGTGCCAGCATGGACTACGGTCAGCCCCAGCATTTT. The rearrangement uses TRBV6-1 and TRBJ1-5; D call uncertain. The germline CDR1 and CDR2 sequences are MNHNS and SASEGT. V was shortened by 7 bases and J by 6 bases, with 10 bases between the two germline ends. The length of the CDR3 is 12 residues.

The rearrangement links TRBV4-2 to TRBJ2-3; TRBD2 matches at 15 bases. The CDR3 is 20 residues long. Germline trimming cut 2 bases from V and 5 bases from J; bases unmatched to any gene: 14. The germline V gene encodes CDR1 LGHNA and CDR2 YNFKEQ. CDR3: CASSQWAGTSGRREGDTQYF. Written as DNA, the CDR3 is TGTGCCAGCAGCCAATGGGCTGGGACTAGCGGGAGGAGGGAGGGAGATACGCAGTATTTT.

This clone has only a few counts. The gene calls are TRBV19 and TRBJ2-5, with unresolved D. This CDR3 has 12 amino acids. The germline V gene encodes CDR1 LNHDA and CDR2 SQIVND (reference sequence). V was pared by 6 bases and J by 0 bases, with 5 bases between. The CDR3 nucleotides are TGTGCCAGTAGGAGGAACCAAGAGACCCAGTACTTC. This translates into CASRRNQETQYF. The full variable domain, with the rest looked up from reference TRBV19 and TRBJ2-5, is DGGITQSPKYLFRKEGQNVTLSCEQNLNHDAMYWYRQDPGQGLRLIYYSQIVNDFQKGDIAEGYSVSREKKESFPLTVTSAQKNPTAFYLCASRRNQETQYFGPGTRLLVL.

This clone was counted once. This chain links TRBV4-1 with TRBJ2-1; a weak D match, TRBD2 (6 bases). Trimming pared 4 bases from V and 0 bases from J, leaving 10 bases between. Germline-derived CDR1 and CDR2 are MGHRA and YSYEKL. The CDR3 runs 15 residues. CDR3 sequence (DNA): TGCGCCAGCAGCCGAATAGCGGCCTCCTACAATGAGCAGTTCTTC. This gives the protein CASSRIAASYNEQFF.

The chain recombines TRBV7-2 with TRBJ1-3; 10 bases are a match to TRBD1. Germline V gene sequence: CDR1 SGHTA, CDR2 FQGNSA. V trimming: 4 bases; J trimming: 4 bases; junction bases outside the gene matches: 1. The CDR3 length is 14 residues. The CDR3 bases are TGTGCCAGCAGCTGGGACAGGGGAGGAAACACCATATATTTT. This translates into CASSWDRGGNTIYF. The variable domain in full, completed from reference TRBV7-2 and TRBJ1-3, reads GAGVSQSPSNKVTEKGKDVELRCDPISGHTALYWYRQSLGQGLEFLIYFQGNSAPDKSGLPSDRFSAERTGGSVSTLTIQRTQQEDSAVYLCASSWDRGGNTIYFGEGSWLTVV.

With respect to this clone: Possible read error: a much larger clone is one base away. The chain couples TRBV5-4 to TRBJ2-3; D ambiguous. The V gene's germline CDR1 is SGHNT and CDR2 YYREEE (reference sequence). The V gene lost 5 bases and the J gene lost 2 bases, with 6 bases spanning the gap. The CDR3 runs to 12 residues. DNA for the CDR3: TGTGCCAGCAGAAGACTCACAGATACGCAGTATTTT. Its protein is CASRRLTDTQYF.

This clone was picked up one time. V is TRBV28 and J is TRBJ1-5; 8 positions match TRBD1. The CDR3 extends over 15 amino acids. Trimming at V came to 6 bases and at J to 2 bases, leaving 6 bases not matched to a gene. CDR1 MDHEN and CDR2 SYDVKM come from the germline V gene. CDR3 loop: CASSPPGQGNQPQHF. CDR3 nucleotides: TGTGCCAGCAGCCCTCCGGGACAGGGCAATCAGCCCCAGCATTTT.

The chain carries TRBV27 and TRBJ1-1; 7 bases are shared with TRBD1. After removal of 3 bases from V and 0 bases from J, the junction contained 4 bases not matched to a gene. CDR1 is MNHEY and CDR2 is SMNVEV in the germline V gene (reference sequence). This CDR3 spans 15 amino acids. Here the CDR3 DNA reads TGTGCCAGCAGTTTTCGGACAGGTTTGAACACTGAAGCTTTCTTT. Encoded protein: CASSFRTGLNTEAFF.

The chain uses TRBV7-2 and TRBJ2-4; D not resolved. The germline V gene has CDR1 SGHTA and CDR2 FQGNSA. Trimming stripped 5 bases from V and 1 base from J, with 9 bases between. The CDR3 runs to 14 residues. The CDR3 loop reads CASSRATAKNIQYF. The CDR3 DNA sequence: TGTGCCAGCAGCCGAGCTACGGCCAAAAACATTCAGTACTTC.

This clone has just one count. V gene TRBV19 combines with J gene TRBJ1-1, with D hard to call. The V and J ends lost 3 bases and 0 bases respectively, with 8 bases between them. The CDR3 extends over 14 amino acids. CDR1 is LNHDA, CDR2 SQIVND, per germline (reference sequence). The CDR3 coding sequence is TGTGCCAGTAGTATTTTCGGTATGAACACTGAAGCTTTCTTT. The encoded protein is CASSIFGMNTEAFF.

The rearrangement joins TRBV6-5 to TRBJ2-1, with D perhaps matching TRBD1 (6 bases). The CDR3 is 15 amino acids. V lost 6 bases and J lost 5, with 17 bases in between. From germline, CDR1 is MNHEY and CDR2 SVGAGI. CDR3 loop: CASRPHRVRHNEQFF. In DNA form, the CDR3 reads TGTGCCAGCAGGCCCCACAGGGTTCGCCACAATGAGCAGTTCTTC.

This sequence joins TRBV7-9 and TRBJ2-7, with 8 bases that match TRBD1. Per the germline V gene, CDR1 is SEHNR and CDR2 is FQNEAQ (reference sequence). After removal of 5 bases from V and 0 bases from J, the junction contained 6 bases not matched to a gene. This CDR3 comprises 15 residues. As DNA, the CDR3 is TGTGCCAGCAGCCTTAGAGGACAGGGCTCCTACGAGCAGTACTTC. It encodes CASSLRGQGSYEQYF.

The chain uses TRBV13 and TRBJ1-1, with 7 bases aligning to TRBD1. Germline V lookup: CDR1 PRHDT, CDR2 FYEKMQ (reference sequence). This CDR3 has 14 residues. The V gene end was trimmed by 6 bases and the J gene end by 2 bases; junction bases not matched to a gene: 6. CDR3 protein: CASRSRQGNTEAFF. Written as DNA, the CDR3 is TGTGCCAGCAGATCCCGACAGGGAAACACTGAAGCTTTCTTT.

This CDR3 is CASRPSGANVLTF. DNA for the CDR3: TGTGCCAGCCGTCCCTCTGGGGCCAACGTCCTGACTTTC. The chain employs TRBV14 and TRBJ2-6; D ambiguous. Germline assignment: CDR1 SGHDN and CDR2 FVKESK. V was cut by 8 bases and J by 0 bases, with 5 bases left in between. The CDR3 spans 13 residues.